What follows are 9 T cell receptor beta chains derived from one specimen sequenced in a study of blood T cell repertoires in COVID-19. Here immunoSEQ multiplex PCR was the method, and the copy in TCRdb shows in-frame clones only, minus some. The table includes about 150,000 clones, roughly 84% detected once. The specimen was peripheral blood. These TCRs come from a human donor with acute or convalescent COVID-19. The donor label of this sample is uncertain.

The chain carries TRBV2 and TRBJ2-3; D is unclear. Germline values: CDR1 SNHLY, CDR2 FYNNEI. V lost 7 bases and J 3 bases, leaving 14 bases between the germline ends. The CDR3 is 14 residues long. The CDR3 is CASNGGALTDTQYF. DNA of the CDR3: TGTGCCAGCAACGGTGGAGCACTTACAGATACGCAGTATTTT.

V gene TRBV5-4 combines with J gene TRBJ2-1; TRBD1 aligns across 11 bases. J lost 9 bases, V lost 4 bases, and 6 bases had no gene match. Germline CDR1 reads SGHNT; CDR2 reads YYREEE (reference sequence). The CDR3 is 14 amino acids. In nucleotides, the CDR3 is TGTGCCAGCAGCGCGGGACAGGGGGACGGTGAGCAGTTCTTC. Translating gives CASSAGQGDGEQFF.

The chain is built from TRBV4-2 and TRBJ2-3; D may be TRBD2 (6 bases). The CDR3 has 16 amino acids. Germline CDR1 LGHNA, CDR2 YNFKEQ. Trimming removed 1 base from V and 0 bases from J, with 11 bases in between. This chain's CDR3 is CASSQVSGSSTDTQYF. CDR3 sequence (DNA): TGTGCCAGCAGCCAAGTTAGCGGATCTAGCACAGATACGCAGTATTTT.

The rearrangement links TRBV12-3 or TRBV12-4 to TRBJ2-2; weak D call: TRBD2 (5 bases). The CDR3 extends over 13 amino acids. Deletions cut 3 bases from V and 5 bases from J, with 7 bases between. In DNA, the CDR3 is TGTGCCAGCAGTTTTCGGGGTACCGGGGAGCTGTTTTTT. This sequence encodes CASSFRGTGELFF.

This rearrangement joins TRBV14 to TRBJ2-3; TRBD2 is a possible D gene (5 bases). Trimming cost V 1 base and J 3 bases, with 8 bases left between them. The CDR3 contains 14 residues. Germline lookup yields CDR1 SGHDN and CDR2 FVKESK. The CDR3 sequence is CASSQGGPTDTQYF. For the CDR3, the DNA is TGTGCCAGCAGCCAAGGAGGGCCTACAGATACGCAGTATTTT.

This rearrangement joins TRBV7-2 to TRBJ2-2, with D tentatively TRBD1 (5 bases). V was clipped by 4 bases and J by 2 bases, with 5 bases between them. The CDR3 spans 13 residues. Germline V gene sequence: CDR1 SGHTA, CDR2 FQGNSA. CDR3 sequence reads: CASSWGNTGELFF. Written as DNA, the CDR3 is TGTGCCAGCAGCTGGGGCAACACCGGGGAGCTGTTTTTT.

This chain uses TRBV12-5 with TRBJ1-3, with TRBD1 as a possible D gene (6 bases). The CDR3 consists of 15 residues. Germline loops: CDR1 LGHNT, CDR2 FRNRAP. The V gene lost 3 bases and the J gene lost 3 bases, with 12 bases spanning the gap. In DNA form, the CDR3 reads TGTGCTAGTGGTTTTTACAGGGCGGTTGGAAACACCATATATTTT. Encoded protein: CASGFYRAVGNTIYF.

V usage is TRBV4-2 and J usage is TRBJ1-5, with 7 bases lining up with TRBD1. The CDR3 totals 16 residues. V lost 0 bases and J lost 2; bases outside the gene matches: 4. Germline loops: CDR1 LGHNA, CDR2 YNFKEQ. The CDR3 DNA is TGTGCCAGCAGCCAAGAGGAGGGGGCGGGCAATCAGCCCCAGCATTTT. Its translation: CASSQEEGAGNQPQHF.

V gene TRBV3-1 (or the pseudogene TRBV3-2) combines with J gene TRBJ2-7, with 9 positions matching TRBD1. In germline, CDR1 is LGHDT, CDR2 YNNKEL (reference sequence). Trimming at V came to 1 base and at J to 4 bases, leaving 2 bases not matched to a gene. CDR3 length: 14 residues. The CDR3, as DNA: TGTGCCAGCAGCCAAGTAGACAGGGGGTACGAGCAGTACTTC. This codes for CASSQVDRGYEQYF.